This TCR beta chain came from a study of CD8 T cells in Susac syndrome. TCR beta sequences were obtained from blood CD8+ and CD4+ T cells. Included as multiple sclerosis controls were treatment-naive patients who had stable or active relapsing-remitting disease. The CD8+ and CD4+ T cells were negatively isolated, with the TEMRA cells enriched by FACS. After extraction with the RNeasy kit, about 0.5 to 1 ug of the RNA was reverse transcribed using random hexamers. With immunoSEQ multiplex PCR, TCR beta CDR3 was amplified across 54 Vbeta and 13 Jbeta. TCRdb analysed the immunoSEQ multiplex PCR reads with MiXCR anew, one entry per CDR3 protein. This table holds approximately 160,000 distinct CDR3 sequences, roughly 94% found once. This CDR3 is 12 amino acids long. Trimming shortened V by 6 bases and J by 11 bases, and 16 bases separated the two germline ends. CDR1 and CDR2 (germline): MNHEY, SVGEGT.

V gene TRBV6-2 or TRBV6-3 combines with J gene TRBJ1-1; D might be TRBD1 (6 bases). This receptor was obtained from a human donor with multiple sclerosis. The specimen sequenced was CD4+ T cells from PBMCs. CDR3 amino acids: CASSNRVSNAFF. The CDR3 region has the DNA TGTGCCAGCAGCAACAGGGTTTCTAATGCTTTCTTT.